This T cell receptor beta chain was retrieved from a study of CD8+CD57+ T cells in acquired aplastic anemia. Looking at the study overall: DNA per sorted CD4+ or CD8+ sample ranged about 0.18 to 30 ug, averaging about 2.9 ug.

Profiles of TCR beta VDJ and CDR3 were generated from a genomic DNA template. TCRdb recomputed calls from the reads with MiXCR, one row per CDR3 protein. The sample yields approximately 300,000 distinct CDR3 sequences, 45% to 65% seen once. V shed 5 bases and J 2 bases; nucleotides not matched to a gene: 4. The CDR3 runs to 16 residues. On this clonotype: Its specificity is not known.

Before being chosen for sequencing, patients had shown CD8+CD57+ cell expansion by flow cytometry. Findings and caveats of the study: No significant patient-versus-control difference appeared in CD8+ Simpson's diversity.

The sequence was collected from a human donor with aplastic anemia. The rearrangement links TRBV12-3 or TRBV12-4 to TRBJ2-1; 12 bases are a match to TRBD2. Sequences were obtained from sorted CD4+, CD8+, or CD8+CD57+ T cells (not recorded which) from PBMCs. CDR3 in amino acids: CASSATSGGPYNEQFF. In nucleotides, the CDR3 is TGTGCCAGCAGTGCCACTAGCGGGGGGCCCTACAATGAGCAGTTCTTC.